One and the same sample provided the 25 T cell receptor beta chains below, sequenced in a study of cytomegalovirus exposure and HLA in healthy donors. The primer mix had 60 Vbeta and 13 Jbeta primers. This table comes from immunoSEQ multiplex PCR, and its TCRdb copy is limited to in-frame clones, with some not included. Here the sample spans about 190,000 clones, about 85% being singletons. Input material: PBMCs. Receptors originate from a woman aged 50 to 60 in good health and CMV-seronegative.

This clone has only one observation. V is TRBV27 and J is TRBJ1-5, with D hard to call. Germline-derived CDR1 and CDR2 are MNHEY and SMNVEV (reference sequence). The V gene lost 0 bases and the J gene lost 3 bases, with 6 bases spanning the gap. The CDR3 length is 14 residues. CDR3 sequence: CASSLSQFNQPQHF. The CDR3 region has the DNA TGTGCCAGCAGTTTATCCCAATTCAATCAGCCCCAGCATTTT.

This chain links TRBV19 with TRBJ2-7; 7 nucleotides line up with TRBD1. Germline loops: CDR1 LNHDA, CDR2 SQIVND (reference sequence). V shed 2 bases and J 3 bases; nucleotides not matched to a gene: 1. The CDR3 length is 13 residues. For the CDR3, the DNA is TGTGCCAGTAGTATAAGACAGGGCTACGAGCAGTACTTC. Translating it yields CASSIRQGYEQYF.

The chain uses TRBV4-2 and TRBJ1-1; no firm D call. The CDR3 sequence is 16 residues long. V was clipped by 0 bases and J by 4 bases, with 15 bases between them. From germline, CDR1 is LGHNA and CDR2 YNFKEQ. The CDR3 sequence is CASSQDTSAAGTEAFF. The DNA for the CDR3 is TGTGCCAGCAGCCAAGACACGTCGGCGGCGGGCACTGAAGCTTTCTTT.

The chain recombines TRBV27 with TRBJ1-1; D gene uncertain. Deletions cut 5 bases from V and 4 bases from J, with 14 bases between. Looked up from germline, CDR1 is MNHEY and CDR2 is SMNVEV (reference sequence). This CDR3 has 14 amino acids. The CDR3 nucleotides read TGTGCCAGCAGTCCCCAACCACTCCTCACTGAAGCTTTCTTT. This encodes CASSPQPLLTEAFF.

V gene TRBV15 combines with J gene TRBJ1-4, with D maybe TRBD1 (5 bases). The V end lost 1 base, the J end lost 5 bases, and 8 bases lay between the germline ends. This CDR3 region has 14 residues. Germline lookup yields CDR1 LNHNV and CDR2 YYDKDF (reference sequence). The DNA of the CDR3 is TGTGCCACCAGCAGAGCCGGGGGGAATGAAAAACTGTTTTTT. This gives the protein CATSRAGGNEKLFF.

This clone has a handful of counts. The chain links TRBV10-1 to TRBJ1-2; a weak D match, TRBD1 (5 bases). This CDR3 spans 18 amino acids. Germline loops: CDR1 WNHNN, CDR2 SYGVQD (reference sequence). Trimming removed 0 bases at V and 7 bases at J, with 24 bases between. This CDR3 reads CASSESRPQRVGEGGYTF. The CDR3 DNA reads as TGCGCCAGCAGTGAGTCGAGGCCCCAACGCGTAGGGGAGGGTGGCTACACCTTC.

J is TRBJ1-5 and V is TRBV2; TRBD1 agrees at 8 bases. The CDR3 extends over 16 amino acids. The germline gives CDR1 SNHLY, CDR2 FYNNEI. V lost 3 bases, J lost 2 bases, and 6 bases stayed unmatched. The CDR3, as DNA: TGTGCCAGCAGTGACGCAGGGGGCAGAGGCAATCAGCCCCAGCATTTT. Translated, it gives CASSDAGGRGNQPQHF.

The CDR3 DNA is TGTGCCAGCAGTCTCGGGACAGGGGGCACAGATACGCAGTATTTT. Its protein product is CASSLGTGGTDTQYF. This chain connects TRBV28 to TRBJ2-3, with TRBD1 matching over 10 bases. Germline lookup yields CDR1 MDHEN and CDR2 SYDVKM. The CDR3 is made up of 15 amino acids. J lost 1 base, V lost 5 bases, and 3 bases had no gene match.

The chain employs TRBV6-5 and TRBJ1-5; 7 bases are a match to TRBD1. CDR3 length: 15 amino acids. The V gene's germline CDR1 is MNHEY and CDR2 SVGAGI. With V trimmed by 6 bases and J by 6 bases, 11 bases remained unmatched. CDR3 DNA: TGTGCCAGCAGCGAGGCTGGAGGGGGCGGTCAGCCCCAGCATTTT. It translates to CASSEAGGGGQPQHF.

The rearrangement links TRBV6-5 to TRBJ1-4; D is possibly TRBD1 (5 bases). CDR1 is MNHEY, CDR2 SVGAGI, per germline. Trimming pared 7 bases from V and 5 bases from J, leaving 17 bases between. The CDR3 length is 15 residues. CDR3 amino acids: CASKSGGSGNEKLFF. The CDR3 nucleotides read TGTGCCAGCAAATCTGGGGGGTCTGGCAATGAAAAACTGTTTTTT.

A note on this clone: The sample carries other DNA sequences with the same CDR3. The rearrangement links TRBV7-3 to TRBJ2-2; D perhaps matches TRBD1 (6 bases). CDR1 SGHTA and CDR2 FQGTGA come from the germline V gene. V dropped 5 bases and J dropped 1 base, with 8 bases sitting between them. The CDR3 is 14 residues long. CDR3 region: CASSLQGNTGELFF. The CDR3 nucleotides are TGTGCCAGCAGCCTACAGGGGAACACCGGGGAGCTGTTTTTT.

CDR3 coding DNA: TGTGCCAGCATTTTCTACGGGGGAAACACTGAAGCTTTCTTT. Its protein is CASIFYGGNTEAFF. V gene TRBV28 combines with J gene TRBJ1-1; weak D call: TRBD1 (5 bases). Germline V gene lookup returns CDR1 MDHEN and CDR2 SYDVKM. The CDR3 sequence is 14 residues long. Trimming took 7 bases from V and 2 from J, leaving 14 bases between them.

This chain uses TRBV5-1 with TRBJ1-1; maybe TRBD1 (6 bases). This CDR3 region has 16 residues. The ends were cut back, 2 bases at V and 0 bases at J, with 14 bases in the middle. Germline assignment: CDR1 SGHRS and CDR2 YFSETQ. The CDR3 DNA sequence: TGCGCCAGCAGCTTCGAGTTTGGACAGTTGAACACTGAAGCTTTCTTT. Translating it yields CASSFEFGQLNTEAFF.

The V call is TRBV6-1, the J call TRBJ1-2; the match to TRBD1 covers 7 bases. Germline trimming cut 0 bases from V and 5 bases from J; bases unmatched to any gene: 6. This CDR3 spans 15 amino acids. CDR1 and CDR2 from the germline V gene are MNHNS and SASEGT. Here the CDR3 reads CASSEAHGTAYGYTF. In DNA, the CDR3 is TGTGCCAGCAGTGAAGCGCACGGGACAGCTTATGGCTACACCTTC.

In this sample, this clone turned up a few times. The J gene is TRBJ1-4, the V gene TRBV28, with 7 bases identical to TRBD1. CDR1 and CDR2 (germline): MDHEN, SYDVKM. This CDR3 region has 15 residues. V lost 6 bases, J lost 7 bases, and 11 bases stayed unmatched. The CDR3 nucleotides are TGTGCCAGCAGCTTACCCCAGGGGGTTGCTGAAAAACTGTTTTTT. Its translation: CASSLPQGVAEKLFF.

Points on this clone: Other DNA sequences of this sample code for an identical CDR3. The rearrangement uses TRBV20-1 and TRBJ2-7; D is unclear. This CDR3 is built from 10 residues. Per the germline V gene, CDR1 is DFQATT and CDR2 is SNEGSKA (reference sequence). V gave up 1 base and J gave up 4 bases, with 2 bases separating them. The CDR3 region is CSARAYEQYF. For the CDR3, the DNA is TGCAGTGCTAGAGCGTACGAGCAGTACTTC.

The V and J genes are TRBV7-8 and TRBJ1-2; D gene uncertain. The ends were cut back, 1 base at V and 0 bases at J, with 12 bases in the middle. The length of the CDR3 is 16 residues. From germline, CDR1 is SGHVS and CDR2 FQNEAQ. CDR3 DNA sequence: TGTGCCAGCAGCTTAGGTTTAGCCTCAGCTAACTATGGCTACACCTTC. It codes for CASSLGLASANYGYTF.

The V gene is TRBV25-1, the J gene TRBJ2-7, with 7 positions matching TRBD2. Germline V gene data show CDR1 as MGHDK and CDR2 as SYGVNS. Trimming at V came to 6 bases and at J to 2 bases, leaving 7 bases not matched to a gene. The CDR3 length is 14 residues. The CDR3 here is CASSPRGTAYEQYF. The CDR3, as DNA: TGTGCCAGCAGCCCGCGGGGGACGGCCTACGAGCAGTACTTC.

The chain recombines TRBV5-4 with TRBJ1-1, with 8 bases matching TRBD1. J was trimmed by 3 bases and V by 4 bases; bases with no gene match: 11. Germline V CDR1 and CDR2: SGHNT, YYREEE (reference sequence). This CDR3 is 16 amino acids long. CDR3 nucleotides: TGTGCCAGCAGCCCCTTAAGCGAGACAGGGGACACTGAAGCTTTCTTT. Protein product: CASSPLSETGDTEAFF.

The chain is built from TRBV6-6 and TRBJ2-1; 10 positions agree with TRBD2. The CDR3 is made up of 16 amino acids. V gave up 6 bases and J gave up 8 bases; unmatched junction bases: 13. The germline V gene has CDR1 MNHNY and CDR2 SVGAGI (reference sequence). CDR3 bases: TGTGCCAGCAGCACCGACCCTCTAGCGGGAGTGGATGAGCAGTTCTTC. It is translated as CASSTDPLAGVDEQFF.

J is TRBJ1-5 and V is TRBV6-1, with D possibly TRBD1 on 5 matching bases. The V end was cut by 4 bases, the J end by 11 bases, with 12 bases between. This CDR3 region has 12 residues. Per germline, CDR1 MNHNS and CDR2 SASEGT. The CDR3, as DNA: TGTGCCAGCAGTGTAGAGGGGAGGTCCCAGCATTTT. Residues: CASSVEGRSQHF.

V usage is TRBV28 and J usage is TRBJ1-1; D remains ambiguous. The CDR3 contains 15 residues. Germline V gene sequence: CDR1 MDHEN, CDR2 SYDVKM. Trimming pared 4 bases from V and 6 bases from J, leaving 18 bases between. Here the CDR3 DNA reads TGTGCCAGCAGTTCCCGATTTGAGTCCAACGCTGAAGCTTTCTTT. It codes for CASSSRFESNAEAFF. Complete variable domain (other parts from reference TRBV28 and TRBJ1-1): DVKVTQSSRYLVKRTGEKVFLECVQDMDHENMFWYRQDPGLGLRLIYFSYDVKMKEKGDIPEGYSVSREKKERFSLILESASTNQTSMYLCASSSRFESNAEAFFGQGTRLTVV.

The chain recombines TRBV19 with TRBJ1-1; 7 bases are a match to TRBD1. This CDR3 contains 16 residues. The V gene end was trimmed by 8 bases and the J gene end by 4 bases; junction bases not matched to a gene: 16. From germline, CDR1 is LNHDA and CDR2 SQIVND (reference sequence). The CDR3 loop reads CASGATGLIPSTEAFF. CDR3 in DNA: TGTGCCAGTGGAGCGACAGGGCTAATCCCCAGCACTGAAGCTTTCTTT.

The chain recombines TRBV5-4 with TRBJ2-1, with 12 nucleotides matching TRBD2. The CDR3 runs 17 residues. V gave up 0 bases and J gave up 9 bases; unmatched junction bases: 10. Germline V CDR1 and CDR2: SGHNT, YYREEE (reference sequence). CDR3 in amino acids: CASSLGLAGALAFEQFF. In DNA form, the CDR3 reads TGTGCCAGCAGCTTGGGACTAGCGGGAGCCCTTGCATTTGAGCAGTTCTTC. The variable domain in full, completed from reference TRBV5-4 and TRBJ2-1, reads ETGVTQSPTHLIKTRGQQVTLRCSSQSGHNTVSWYQQALGQGPQFIFQYYREEENGRGNFPPRFSGLQFPNYSSELNVNALELDDSALYLCASSLGLAGALAFEQFFGPGTRLTVL.

The V and J genes are TRBV20-1 and TRBJ2-5; 9 nucleotides line up with TRBD2. The end of the DNA aligns better with TRBJ2-7, so the J call may be wrong. The CDR3 totals 11 residues. The germline CDR1 and CDR2 sequences are DFQATT and SNEGSKA (reference sequence). The CDR3 bases are TGCAGTGCCAGCGGGGGGAACGAGCAGTACTTC. Translating it yields CSASGGNEQYF.